Reported below is one T cell receptor (beta chain). This entry comes from a study of cytomegalovirus exposure and HLA in healthy donors. The PCR was carried out with 60 Vbeta primers and 13 Jbeta primers. Libraries were prepared by immunoSEQ multiplex PCR; TCRdb keeps only in-frame clonotypes and omits some of them. The sample lists fewer than 200,000 clones; approximately 72% were seen once. The CDR3 is 15 amino acids. The germline CDR1 and CDR2 sequences are LNHDA and SQIVND (reference sequence). Trimming shortened V by 7 bases and J by 0 bases, and 15 bases separated the two germline ends. This sequence originates from a female donor in good health and CMV-seronegative. The chain combines TRBV19 with TRBJ1-1; a possible D gene is TRBD1 (6 bases). Sequencing was done on a sample of PBMCs. The CDR3 DNA reads TGTGCCAGTAACCCCGAGGGACACATGAACACTGAAGCTTTCTTT. Its protein is CASNPEGHMNTEAFF.